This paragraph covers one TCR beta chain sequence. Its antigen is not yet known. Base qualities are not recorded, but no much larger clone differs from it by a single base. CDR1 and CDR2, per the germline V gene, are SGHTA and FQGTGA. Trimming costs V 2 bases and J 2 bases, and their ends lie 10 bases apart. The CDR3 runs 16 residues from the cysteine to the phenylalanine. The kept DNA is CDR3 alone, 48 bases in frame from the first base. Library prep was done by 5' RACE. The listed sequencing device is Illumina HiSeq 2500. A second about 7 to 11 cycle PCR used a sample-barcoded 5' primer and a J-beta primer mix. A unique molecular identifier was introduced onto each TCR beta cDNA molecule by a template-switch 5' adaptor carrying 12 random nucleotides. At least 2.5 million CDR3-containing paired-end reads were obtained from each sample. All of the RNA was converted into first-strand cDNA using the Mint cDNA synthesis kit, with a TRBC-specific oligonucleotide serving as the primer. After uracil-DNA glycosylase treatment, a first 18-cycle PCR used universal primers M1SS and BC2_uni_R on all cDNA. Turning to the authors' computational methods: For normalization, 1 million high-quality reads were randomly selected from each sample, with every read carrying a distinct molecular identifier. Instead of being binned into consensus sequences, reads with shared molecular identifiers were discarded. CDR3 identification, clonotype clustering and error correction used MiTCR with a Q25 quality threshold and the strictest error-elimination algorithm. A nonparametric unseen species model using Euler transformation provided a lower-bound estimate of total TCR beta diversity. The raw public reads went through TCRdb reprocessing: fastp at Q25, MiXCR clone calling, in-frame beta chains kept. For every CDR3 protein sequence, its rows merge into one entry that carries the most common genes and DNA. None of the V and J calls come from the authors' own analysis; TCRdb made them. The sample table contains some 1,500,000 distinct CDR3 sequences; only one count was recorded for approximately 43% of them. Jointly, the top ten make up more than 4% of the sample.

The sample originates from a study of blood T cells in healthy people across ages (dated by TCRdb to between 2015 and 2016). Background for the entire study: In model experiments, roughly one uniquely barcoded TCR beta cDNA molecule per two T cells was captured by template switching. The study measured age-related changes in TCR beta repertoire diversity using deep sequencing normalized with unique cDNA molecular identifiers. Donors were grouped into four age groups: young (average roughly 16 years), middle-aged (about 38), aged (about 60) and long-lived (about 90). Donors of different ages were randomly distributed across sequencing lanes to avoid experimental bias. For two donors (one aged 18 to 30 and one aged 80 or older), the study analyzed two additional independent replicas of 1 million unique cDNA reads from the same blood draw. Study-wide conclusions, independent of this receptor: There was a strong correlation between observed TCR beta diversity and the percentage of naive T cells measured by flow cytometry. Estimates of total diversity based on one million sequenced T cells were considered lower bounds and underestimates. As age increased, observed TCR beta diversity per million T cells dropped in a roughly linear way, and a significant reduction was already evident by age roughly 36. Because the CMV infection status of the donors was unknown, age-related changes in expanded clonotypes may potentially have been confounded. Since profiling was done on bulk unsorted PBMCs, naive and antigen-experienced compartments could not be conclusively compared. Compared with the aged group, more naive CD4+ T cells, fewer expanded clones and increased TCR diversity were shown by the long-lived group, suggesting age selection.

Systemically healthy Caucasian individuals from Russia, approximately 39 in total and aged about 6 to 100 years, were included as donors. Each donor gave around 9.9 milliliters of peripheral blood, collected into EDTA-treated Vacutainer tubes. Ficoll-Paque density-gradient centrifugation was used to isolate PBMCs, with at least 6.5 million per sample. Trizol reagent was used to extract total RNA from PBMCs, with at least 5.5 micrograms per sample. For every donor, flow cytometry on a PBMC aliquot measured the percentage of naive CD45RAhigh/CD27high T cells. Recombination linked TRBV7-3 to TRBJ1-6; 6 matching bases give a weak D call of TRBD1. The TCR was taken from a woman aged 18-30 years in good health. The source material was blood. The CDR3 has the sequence CASSLRGDTYNSPLHF. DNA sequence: TGTGCCAGCAGCTTACGGGGGGACACCTATAATTCACCCCTCCACTTT.